This T cell receptor beta chain emerged from a study of T-cell reconstitution after alpha-beta-depleted transplantation in children. Study-level findings and limits: Several hundred expanded graft clones reportedly were the source of alpha-beta T cells about two months after transplant.

Preparation of the TCRbeta library involved a method that used unique molecular identifiers. From the PCR reads, TCRdb called clonotypes with MiXCR, one entry per CDR3 protein. Altogether about 440,000 distinct CDR3 sequences are present, approximately 42% being singletons, with the ten largest covering about 30%. On this clonotype: The antigen is unknown.

CDR3 length equals 16 residues. J was trimmed by 7 bases and V by 0 bases; bases with no gene match: 13. The germline gives CDR1 SGHRS, CDR2 YFSETQ. The sample here was PBMCs, taken before TCRalphabeta/CD19-depleted stem cell transplant. This TCR came from a girl aged 2-10 years with aplastic anemia, due to receive a stem cell transplant. The chain joins TRBV5-1 to TRBJ2-7; 7 bases agree with TRBD1. The DNA of the CDR3 is TGCGCCAGCAGCTTGGCCTCCATACAGGGGTCCGGTGAGCAGTACTTC. The encoded protein is CASSLASIQGSGEQYF.